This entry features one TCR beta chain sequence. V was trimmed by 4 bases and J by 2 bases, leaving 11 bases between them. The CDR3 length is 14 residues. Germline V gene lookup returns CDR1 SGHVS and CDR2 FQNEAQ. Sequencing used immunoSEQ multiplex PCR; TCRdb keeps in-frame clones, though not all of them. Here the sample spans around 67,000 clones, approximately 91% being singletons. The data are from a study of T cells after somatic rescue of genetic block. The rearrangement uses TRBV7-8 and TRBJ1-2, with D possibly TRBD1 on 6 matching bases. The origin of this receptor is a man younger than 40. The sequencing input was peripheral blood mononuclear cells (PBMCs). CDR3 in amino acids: CASSYRTENYGYTF. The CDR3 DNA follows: TGTGCCAGCAGCTATCGGACAGAAAACTATGGCTACACCTTC. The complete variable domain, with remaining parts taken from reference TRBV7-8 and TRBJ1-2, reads GAGVSQSPRYKVAKRGQDVALRCDPISGHVSLFWYQQALGQGPEFLTYFQNEAQLDKSGLPSDRFFAERPEGSVSTLKIQRTQQEDSAVYLCASSYRTENYGYTFGSGTRLTVV.